A single sample gave rise to the 20 T cell receptor beta chains below, sequenced in a study of blood T cell repertoires in COVID-19. Measured with immunoSEQ multiplex PCR; TCRdb has only the in-frame clones, and not every one. The sample has about 210,000 clones, roughly 79% seen once; the top ten hold about 8.9%. The sequenced material came from PBMCs or T cells enriched from blood (not recorded which). Receptors originate from a woman aged 45-65 years with acute COVID-19.

The V and J genes are TRBV11-2 and TRBJ2-2, with TRBD2 as a possible D gene (6 bases). This CDR3 is built from 14 residues. CDR1 is SGHAT, CDR2 FQNNGV, per germline. V was shortened by 2 bases and J by 5 bases, with 9 bases between the two germline ends. CDR3 residues: CASSLYGGTGELFF. The DNA for the CDR3 is TGTGCCAGCAGCTTATATGGGGGGACCGGGGAGCTGTTTTTT.

This clone came up once. The chain is built from TRBV3-1 (or the pseudogene TRBV3-2) and TRBJ2-3; 10 bases are a match to TRBD2. The ends lost 1 base at V and 2 bases at J; junction bases unmatched: 3. The germline gives CDR1 LGHDT, CDR2 YNNKEL (reference sequence). The CDR3 runs to 16 residues. In DNA form, the CDR3 reads TGTGCCAGCAGCCAAGCAAGCGGGGGGGCCACAGATACGCAGTATTTT. It encodes CASSQASGGATDTQYF.

The J gene is TRBJ2-7, the V gene TRBV7-9; D call uncertain. Germline CDR1 reads SEHNR; CDR2 reads FQNEAQ (reference sequence). Trimming pared 4 bases from V and 2 bases from J, leaving 3 bases between. The CDR3 is made up of 11 amino acids. The DNA for the CDR3 is TGTGCCAGCAGCTCTGCCTACGAGCAGTACTTC. It yields the protein CASSSAYEQYF. The full variable domain, its missing parts supplied by reference TRBV7-9 and TRBJ2-7, is DTGVSQNPRHKITKRGQNVTFRCDPISEHNRLYWYRQTLGQGPEFLTYFQNEAQLEKSRLLSDRFSAERPKGSFSTLEIQRTEQGDSAMYLCASSSAYEQYFGPGTRLTVT.

The CDR3, as DNA: TGTGCCAGCAGCCAAGATACCGGGGTTTCCTACAATGAGCAGTTCTTC. It encodes CASSQDTGVSYNEQFF. The chain employs TRBV4-2 and TRBJ2-1, with D possibly TRBD2 on 5 matching bases. V dropped 0 bases and J dropped 1 base, with 10 bases sitting between them. CDR1 is LGHNA and CDR2 is YNFKEQ in the germline V gene. The CDR3 runs to 16 residues.

The count of this clone is one. This chain uses TRBV6-2 or TRBV6-3 with TRBJ1-1; the match to TRBD1 covers 7 bases. Germline values: CDR1 MNHEY, CDR2 SVGEGT. The CDR3 length is 15 residues. The ends lost 4 bases at V and 4 bases at J; junction bases unmatched: 9. CDR3 residues: CASSFGDRAGTEAFF. The CDR3 coding sequence is TGTGCCAGCAGTTTCGGCGACAGGGCGGGCACTGAAGCTTTCTTT.

The V call is TRBV5-1, the J call TRBJ1-2, with a weak D call TRBD1 (6 bases). Trimming shortened V by 3 bases and J by 5 bases, and 17 bases separated the two germline ends. Germline CDR1 SGHRS, CDR2 YFSETQ. The CDR3 has 15 residues. The CDR3 DNA reads as TGCGCCAGCAGCTCATATACAGGGACGCCATATGGCTACACCTTC. This gives the protein CASSSYTGTPYGYTF.

The chain uses TRBV7-2 and TRBJ1-2; 10 nucleotides align to TRBD1. Germline V gene data show CDR1 as SGHTA and CDR2 as FQGNSA. This CDR3 region has 14 residues. The ends lost 5 bases at V and 6 bases at J; junction bases unmatched: 6. The CDR3 DNA is TGTGCCAGCAGCCCAGACAGGGGGCCGGATGGCTACACCTTC. The encoded protein is CASSPDRGPDGYTF.

The genes are TRBV10-3 and TRBJ2-1; D might be TRBD2 (5 bases). The V and J ends lost 10 bases and 6 bases respectively, with 13 bases between them. The V gene's germline CDR1 is ENHRY and CDR2 SYGVKD. The CDR3 is made up of 12 amino acids. CDR3: CATSRDSNEQFF. The CDR3 nucleotides are TGTGCCACCTCCCGGGATTCCAATGAGCAGTTCTTC.

V is TRBV6-5 and J is TRBJ1-1; D remains unclear. This CDR3 region has 15 residues. CDR1 and CDR2 from the germline V gene are MNHEY and SVGAGI. Trimming left V 9 bases short and J 1 base short, with 18 bases between. As DNA, the CDR3 is TGTGCCAGTTCGGCATGGGGAGAAGCGAACACTGAAGCTTTCTTT. It encodes CASSAWGEANTEAFF.

V usage is TRBV2 and J usage is TRBJ1-1; possible D gene TRBD1, 6 bases. There are 16 residues in the CDR3. Germline CDR1 is SNHLY and CDR2 is FYNNEI. The V end was cut by 6 bases, the J end by 0 bases, with 17 bases between. The CDR3 protein is CASRIRDTLMNTEAFF. The CDR3 bases are TGTGCCAGCAGAATCCGGGACACTCTCATGAACACTGAAGCTTTCTTT.

This chain joins TRBV7-9 and TRBJ1-4; TRBD1 aligns across 8 bases. CDR3 length: 16 residues. V gave up 1 base and J gave up 5 bases; unmatched junction bases: 6. Germline V gene sequence: CDR1 SEHNR, CDR2 FQNEAQ (reference sequence). The CDR3 region has the DNA TGTGCCAGCAGCTTAGAAGTTTGGACAGGGAATGAAAAACTGTTTTTT. Protein product: CASSLEVWTGNEKLFF.

The chain combines TRBV7-6 with TRBJ1-4, with 7 bases aligning to TRBD1. The CDR3 totals 19 residues. The V segment lost 1 base and the J segment 5 bases; nucleotides outside the gene matches: 16. CDR1 and CDR2 from the germline V gene are SGHVS and FNYEAQ. CDR3 sequence (DNA): TGTGCCAGCAGCTTAGGGTACAGGGGAAAGGATGGCCACAATGAAAAACTGTTTTTT. Translation: CASSLGYRGKDGHNEKLFF.

This clone was counted a single time. The V gene is TRBV12-3 or TRBV12-4, the J gene TRBJ1-5; 8 bases fit TRBD1. This CDR3 has 13 amino acids. V lost 6 bases to trimming and J lost 8 bases; unmatched junction nucleotides: 6. CDR3 in amino acids: CASRGQGGEPQHF. In nucleotides, the CDR3 is TGTGCCAGCAGAGGACAGGGCGGCGAGCCCCAGCATTTT.

The V and J genes are TRBV18 and TRBJ2-7, with a weak D call TRBD2 (6 bases). There are 14 residues in the CDR3. V was clipped by 3 bases and J by 5 bases, with 14 bases between them. The germline gives CDR1 KGHSH, CDR2 LQKENI. In nucleotides, the CDR3 is TGTGCCAGCTCACCGAGCAGGGAGGTAAACGAGCAGTACTTC. As protein: CASSPSREVNEQYF.

CDR3 in amino acids: CASSAAVEANQPQHF. The CDR3 coding sequence is TGTGCCAGCAGCGCCGCGGTCGAGGCCAATCAGCCCCAGCATTTT. The chain carries TRBV7-2 and TRBJ1-5; no clear D gene. The CDR3 spans 15 residues. Trimming left V 5 bases short and J 3 bases short, with 14 bases between. Germline CDR1 reads SGHTA; CDR2 reads FQGNSA.

This clone was picked up one time. The chain recombines TRBV3-1 (or the pseudogene TRBV3-2) with TRBJ2-5; unclear D gene. This CDR3 contains 12 residues. The V gene's germline CDR1 is LGHDT and CDR2 YNNKEL (reference sequence). V was pared by 6 bases and J by 5 bases, with 10 bases between. CDR3 sequence: CASRPIGETQYF. Written as DNA, the CDR3 is TGTGCCAGCAGGCCTATCGGGGAGACCCAGTACTTC.

The rearrangement uses TRBV10-3 and TRBJ2-7, with 7 bases fitting TRBD2. The CDR3 extends over 12 amino acids. With 6 bases clipped from V and 5 bases from J, the junction kept 4 bases outside the gene matches. CDR1 is ENHRY, CDR2 SYGVKD, per germline. CDR3 bases: TGTGCCATCAGCGGCGGGACTAACGAGCAGTACTTC. This encodes CAISGGTNEQYF.

The chain recombines TRBV15 with TRBJ2-3, with D perhaps matching TRBD2 (5 bases). CDR3 size: 14 residues. Germline CDR1 reads LNHNV; CDR2 reads YYDKDF (reference sequence). Trimming removed 4 bases from V and 6 bases from J, with 14 bases in between. This CDR3 is CATSTRAGGDTQYF. The DNA for the CDR3 is TGTGCCACCAGCACACGGGCCGGCGGGGATACGCAGTATTTT.

The J gene is TRBJ2-1, the V gene TRBV7-9; 7 positions agree with TRBD2. Germline trimming cut 4 bases from V and 10 bases from J; bases unmatched to any gene: 13. The CDR3 covers 15 residues. Germline V CDR1 and CDR2: SEHNR, FQNEAQ (reference sequence). CDR3 DNA: TGTGCCAGCAGCTCTCTCGGAGCCGCGCGGGGGGAGCAGTTCTTC. This sequence encodes CASSSLGAARGEQFF.

The chain employs TRBV5-4 and TRBJ2-5; D might be TRBD1 (5 bases). CDR3 length: 13 residues. V lost 10 bases and J lost 4, with 17 bases in between. Germline assignment: CDR1 SGHNT and CDR2 YYREEE (reference sequence). The CDR3 reads CAVQGELSETQYF. The CDR3 bases are TGTGCCGTGCAAGGGGAATTATCAGAGACCCAGTACTTC.